This T cell receptor (beta chain) was documented in a study of cytomegalovirus exposure and HLA in healthy donors. Between the trimmed V and J ends, which lost 5 bases and 2 bases, there was a span of 13 bases. Germline V lookup: CDR1 SGHRS, CDR2 YFSETQ. The CDR3 runs to 14 residues. A multiplex PCR was run with 60 Vbeta primers and 13 Jbeta primers. Generated by immunoSEQ multiplex PCR, the TCRdb table keeps only in-frame clones and is missing some. The table records about 170,000 clones, 71% of them present only once. The rearrangement links TRBV5-1 to TRBJ1-2; D remains unclear. The specimen sequenced was PBMCs. This receptor was obtained from a girl under 18 in good health and CMV-seronegative. The CDR3 nucleotides are TGCGCCAGCAGGGTCGGCTCGGGGAACTATGGCTACACCTTC. Residues: CASRVGSGNYGYTF.